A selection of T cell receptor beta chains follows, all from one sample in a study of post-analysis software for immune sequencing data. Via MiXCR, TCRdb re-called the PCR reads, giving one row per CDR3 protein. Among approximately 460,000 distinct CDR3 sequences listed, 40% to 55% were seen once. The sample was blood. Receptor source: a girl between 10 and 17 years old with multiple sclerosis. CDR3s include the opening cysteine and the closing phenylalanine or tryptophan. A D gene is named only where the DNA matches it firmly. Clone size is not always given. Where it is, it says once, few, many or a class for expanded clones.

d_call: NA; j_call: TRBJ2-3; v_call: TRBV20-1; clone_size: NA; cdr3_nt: TGCAGTGCTAGGACCCCGGAGGCAGATACGCAGTATTTT; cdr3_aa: CSARTPEADTQYF
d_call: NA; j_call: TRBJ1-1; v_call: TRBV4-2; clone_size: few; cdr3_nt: TGTGCCAGCAGCCCGGGGGGTGTGCGGACTGAAGCTTTCTTT; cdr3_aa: CASSPGGVRTEAFF
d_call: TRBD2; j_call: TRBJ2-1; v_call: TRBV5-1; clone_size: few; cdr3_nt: TGCGCCAGCAGCTCCCTCTCTCTAGCGGGAGGAGGGAACAATGAGCAGTTCTTC; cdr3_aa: CASSSLSLAGGGNNEQFF
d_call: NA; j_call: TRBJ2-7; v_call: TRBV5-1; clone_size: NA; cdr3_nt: TGCGCCAGCAGCCCCGGTGGTAAGGGTATGTCCTACGAGCAGTACTTC; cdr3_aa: CASSPGGKGMSYEQYF
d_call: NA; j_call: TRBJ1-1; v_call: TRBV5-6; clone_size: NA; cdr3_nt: TGTGCCAGCAGCTTTGGAGCGGTCACTGAAGCTTTCTTT; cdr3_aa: CASSFGAVTEAFF
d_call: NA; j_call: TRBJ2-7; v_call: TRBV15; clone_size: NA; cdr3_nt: TGTGCCACCAGCAGTGGGGCACAGGGTACCTACGAGAAGTACTTC; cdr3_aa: CATSSGAQGTYEKYF
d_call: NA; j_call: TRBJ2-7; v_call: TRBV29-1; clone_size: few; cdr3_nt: TGCAGCGTTGAGGCCAGGGGGGACGAGCAGTACTTC; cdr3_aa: CSVEARGDEQYF
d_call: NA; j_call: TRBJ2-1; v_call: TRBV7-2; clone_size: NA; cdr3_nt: TGTGCCAGCAGCTTATTATTTGGTGTCGGTGAGCAGTTCTTC; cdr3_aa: CASSLLFGVGEQFF
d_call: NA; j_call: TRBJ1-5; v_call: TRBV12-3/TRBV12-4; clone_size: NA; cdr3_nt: TGTGCCAGCAGTTTACAGGGTTTTCATCAGCCCCAGCATTTT; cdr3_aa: CASSLQGFHQPQHF
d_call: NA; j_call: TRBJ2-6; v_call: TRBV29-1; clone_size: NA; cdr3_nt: TGCAGCGTTGACGACTCTGGGGCCAACGTCCTGACTTTC; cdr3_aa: CSVDDSGANVLTF
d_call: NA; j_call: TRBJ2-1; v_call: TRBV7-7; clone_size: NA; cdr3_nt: TGTGCTAGCAGCGTCGGACCCGACCGGAATGAGCAGTTCTTC; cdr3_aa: CASSVGPDRNEQFF
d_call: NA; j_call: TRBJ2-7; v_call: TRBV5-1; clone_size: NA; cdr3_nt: TGCGCCAGCAGCTTGTATTTCGGGAGCGACGAGCGGTACTTC; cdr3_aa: CASSLYFGSDERYF
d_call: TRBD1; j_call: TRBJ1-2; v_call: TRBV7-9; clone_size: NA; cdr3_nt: TGTGCCAGCAGCTCGACAGGGGGGACTGTTGGCTACACCTTC; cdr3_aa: CASSSTGGTVGYTF
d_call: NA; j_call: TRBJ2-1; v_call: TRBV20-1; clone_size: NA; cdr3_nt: TGCAGTGCTAAGACTAGGAACAATGAGCAGTTCTTC; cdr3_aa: CSAKTRNNEQFF
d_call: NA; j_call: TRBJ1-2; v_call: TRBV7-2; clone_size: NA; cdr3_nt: TGTGCCAGCAGCTTATGGGGTCGGATTAAAGGAGAGGGCGGCTACACCTTC; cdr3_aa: CASSLWGRIKGEGGYTF
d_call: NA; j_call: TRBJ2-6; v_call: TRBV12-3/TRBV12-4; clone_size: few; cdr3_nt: TGTGCCAGCAGTTCGTCCGGGTCTGGGGCCAACGTCCTGACTTTC; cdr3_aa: CASSSSGSGANVLTF
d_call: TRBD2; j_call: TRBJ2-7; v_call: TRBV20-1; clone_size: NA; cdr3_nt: TGCAGTGCGCTAGCGGGAGGGCCGGGTGAGCAGTACTTC; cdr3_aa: CSALAGGPGEQYF
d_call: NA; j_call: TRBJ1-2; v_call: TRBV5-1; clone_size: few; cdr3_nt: TGCGCCAGCAGCTTGGAAGGCCAGGGTCGCTACACCTTC; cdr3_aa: CASSLEGQGRYTF
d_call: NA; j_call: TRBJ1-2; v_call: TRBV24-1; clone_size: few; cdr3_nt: TGTGCCACCAGTGATTTAGATACGGACTATGGCTACACCTTC; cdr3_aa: CATSDLDTDYGYTF
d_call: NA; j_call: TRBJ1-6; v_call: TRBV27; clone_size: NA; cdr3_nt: TGTGCCAGCAGTTCCCAGGGAAATTCACCCCTCCACTTT; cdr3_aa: CASSSQGNSPLHF
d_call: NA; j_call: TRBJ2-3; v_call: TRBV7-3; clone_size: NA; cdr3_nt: TGTGCCAGCAGCTTAAAGGCCCAAGATACGCAGTATTTT; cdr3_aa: CASSLKAQDTQYF
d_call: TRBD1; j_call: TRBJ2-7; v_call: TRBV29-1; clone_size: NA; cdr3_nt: TGCAGCGTTGGAACGCCGGGACAGACATCCTACGAGCAGTACTTC; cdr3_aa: CSVGTPGQTSYEQYF
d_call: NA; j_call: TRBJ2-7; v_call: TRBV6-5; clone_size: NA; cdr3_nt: TGTGCCGCGGGTCGAGTTTCCTACGAGCAGTACTTC; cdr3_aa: CAAGRVSYEQYF
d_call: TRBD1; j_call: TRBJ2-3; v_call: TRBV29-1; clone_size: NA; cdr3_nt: TGCAGCATTCCCGGGACAGGGTCAGATACGCAGTATTTT; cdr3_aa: CSIPGTGSDTQYF
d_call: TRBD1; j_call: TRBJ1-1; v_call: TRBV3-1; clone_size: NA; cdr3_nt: TGTGCCAGCAGCCCTTGGACAGGGGGCGGGAGCACTGAAGCTTTCTTT; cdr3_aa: CASSPWTGGGSTEAFF
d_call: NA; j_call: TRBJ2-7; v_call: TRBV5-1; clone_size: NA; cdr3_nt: TGCGCCAGCAGCTTGAGCCAGCCCTCCTCCTACGAGCAGTACTTC; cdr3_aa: CASSLSQPSSYEQYF
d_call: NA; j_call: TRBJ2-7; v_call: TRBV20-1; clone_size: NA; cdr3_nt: TGCAGTGCTAGAGGTCAGAGCTTGCGAGAGCAGTACTTC; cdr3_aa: CSARGQSLREQYF
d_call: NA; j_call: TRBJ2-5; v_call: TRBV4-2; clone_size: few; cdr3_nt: TGTGCCAGCAGCCCTGGTCTGGGGGCGGGTCAAGAGACCCAGTACTTC; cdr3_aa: CASSPGLGAGQETQYF
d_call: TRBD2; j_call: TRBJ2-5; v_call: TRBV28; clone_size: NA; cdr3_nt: TGTGCCAGCAGTTTAAGGGGACTAGCGGGATTGGAGACCCAGTACTTC; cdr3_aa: CASSLRGLAGLETQYF
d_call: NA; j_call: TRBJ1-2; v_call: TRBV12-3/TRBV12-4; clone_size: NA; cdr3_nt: TGTGCCAGCAGTTTACCGGGTAACTATGGCCACACCTTC; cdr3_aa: CASSLPGNYGHTF
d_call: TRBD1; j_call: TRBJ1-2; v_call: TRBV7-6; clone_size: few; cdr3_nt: TGTGCCAGCAGCATAGGGACAGGCGTCAACTATGGCTACACCTTC; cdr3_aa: CASSIGTGVNYGYTF
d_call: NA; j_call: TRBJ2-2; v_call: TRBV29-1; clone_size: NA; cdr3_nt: TGCAGCGTTGACAAAGGAGGAACCGGGGAGCGGTTTTTT; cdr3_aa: CSVDKGGTGERFF
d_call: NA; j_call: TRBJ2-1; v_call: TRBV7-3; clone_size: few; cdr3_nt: TGTGCCAGCAGCCCCCGGGGACTTCACTCCTACAATGAGCAGTTCTTC; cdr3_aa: CASSPRGLHSYNEQFF
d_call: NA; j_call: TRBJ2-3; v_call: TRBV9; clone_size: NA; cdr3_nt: TGTGCCAGCAGTTATGGGTTAGGTGGCACAGATACGCAGTATTTT; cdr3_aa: CASSYGLGGTDTQYF
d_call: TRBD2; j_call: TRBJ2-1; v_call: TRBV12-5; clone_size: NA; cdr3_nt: TGTGCTAGTGGTAAATGGGACTACCCCAATGAGCAGTTCTTC; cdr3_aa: CASGKWDYPNEQFF
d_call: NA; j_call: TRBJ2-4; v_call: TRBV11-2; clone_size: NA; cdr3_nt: TGTGCCAGCAGCCGAGATTGGGGAGAGGGCAAAAACATTCAGTACTTC; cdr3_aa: CASSRDWGEGKNIQYF
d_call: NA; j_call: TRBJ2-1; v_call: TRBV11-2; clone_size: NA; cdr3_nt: TGTGCCAGCAGCTTGATGATGGGGGGGACAGCGTTTAATGAGCAGTTCTTC; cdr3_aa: CASSLMMGGTAFNEQFF
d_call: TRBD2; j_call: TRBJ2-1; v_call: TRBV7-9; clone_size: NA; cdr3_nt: TGTGCCAGCAGCTCTGGGACTAGCTCCCGCAATGAGCAGTTCTTC; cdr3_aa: CASSSGTSSRNEQFF
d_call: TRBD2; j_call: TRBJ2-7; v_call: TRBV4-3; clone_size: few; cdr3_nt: TGCGCCAGCAGCCAAGATATCGTCCTAGCGGGGGCCTACGAGCAGTACTTC; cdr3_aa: CASSQDIVLAGAYEQYF